Presented here are 20 T cell receptor beta chains from one specimen sequenced in a study of Ad26.COV2.S vaccination and SARS-CoV-2 variants. Specified treatment: 19 received Ad26.COV2.S at low or high dose, single or two shots; 5 received placebo; per-sample allocation not given. Day 63 following the first vaccine or placebo injection was when the samples were taken. Assay used: immunoSEQ multiplex PCR; TCRdb lists only in-frame clones, some missing. The sample has approximately 480,000 clones; 87% are singletons. The material sequenced was peripheral blood, taken in a trial of Ad26.COV2.S vaccine versus placebo. These receptors originate from a person aged 18-65 years who received the Ad26.COV2.S COVID-19 vaccine or a placebo.

This clone was observed once. V gene TRBV28 combines with J gene TRBJ1-6, with D possibly matching TRBD1 (5 bases). The ends were cut back, 3 bases at V and 7 bases at J, with 19 bases in the middle. CDR1 and CDR2 from the germline V gene are MDHEN and SYDVKM. The CDR3 is 17 residues long. The CDR3 region has the DNA TGTGCCAGCAGTTTTCTTTCGGGCGGGACGGGAAATTCACCCCTCCACTTT. Translating it yields CASSFLSGGTGNSPLHF.

V and J are TRBV4-3 and TRBJ1-2; possible D gene TRBD1, 5 bases. Trimming shortened V by 4 bases and J by 5 bases, and 14 bases separated the two germline ends. Germline loops: CDR1 LGHNA, CDR2 YSLEER. The CDR3 extends over 14 amino acids. Written as DNA, the CDR3 is TGCGCCAGCAGCCCAAGCGTGGGGCCGTATGGCTACACCTTC. Residues: CASSPSVGPYGYTF.

The V gene is TRBV5-1, the J gene TRBJ1-1; a weak D match, TRBD1 (6 bases). The CDR3 has 14 residues. Germline V gene data show CDR1 as SGHRS and CDR2 as YFSETQ. V was clipped by 4 bases and J by 7 bases, with 17 bases between them. CDR3 sequence (DNA): TGCGCCAGCAGCGCACGAAGGGGGGCTAGTGAAGCTTTCTTT. Its protein product is CASSARRGASEAFF.

The V call is TRBV4-3, the J call TRBJ2-7, with a weak D call TRBD1 (6 bases). CDR1 and CDR2 from the germline V gene are LGHNA and YSLEER. CDR3 length: 15 residues. The ends were cut back, 1 base at V and 6 bases at J, with 16 bases in the middle. CDR3 protein: CASSQGGPGDGEQYF. The DNA for the CDR3 is TGCGCCAGCAGCCAAGGGGGCCCAGGGGACGGCGAGCAGTACTTC.

V is TRBV28 and J is TRBJ2-7; no reliable D call. The CDR3 consists of 12 residues. The V gene lost 6 bases and the J gene lost 1 base, with 7 bases spanning the gap. Germline V lookup: CDR1 MDHEN, CDR2 SYDVKM. CDR3 residues: CASRDGSYEQYF. In DNA, the CDR3 is TGTGCCAGCAGGGACGGTTCCTACGAGCAGTACTTC.

The V and J genes are TRBV3-1 (or the pseudogene TRBV3-2) and TRBJ1-5, with D unresolved. Germline V gives CDR1 LGHDT, CDR2 YNNKEL (reference sequence). CDR3 length: 17 amino acids. V was shortened by 1 base and J by 0 bases, with 13 bases between the two germline ends. CDR3 residues: CASSQAGRNYSNQPQHF. CDR3 DNA: TGTGCCAGCAGCCAAGCCGGCAGAAATTATAGCAATCAGCCCCAGCATTTT.

The V gene is TRBV19, the J gene TRBJ1-5, with 7 bases lining up with TRBD1. Germline CDR1 LNHDA, CDR2 SQIVND (reference sequence). CDR3 length: 15 amino acids. J gave up 2 bases and V 5 bases, and 6 bases lay outside the gene matches. In nucleotides, the CDR3 is TGTGCCAGTAGTCTACAGGGGCCGCGCAATCAGCCCCAGCATTTT. Translating gives CASSLQGPRNQPQHF.

The CDR3 DNA sequence: TGTGCCAGCAGCCTGGGAGGGCTAACAGGCCAACCCTACGAGCAGTACTTC. Encoded protein: CASSLGGLTGQPYEQYF. The V call is TRBV7-9, the J call TRBJ2-7, with 7 nucleotides matching TRBD2. The CDR3 is 17 amino acids. The V gene's germline CDR1 is SEHNR and CDR2 FQNEAQ (reference sequence). The ends lost 5 bases at V and 2 bases at J; junction bases unmatched: 15.

The chain has TRBV9 and TRBJ2-1, with TRBD2 identical over 9 bases. CDR1 and CDR2 (germline): SGDLS, YYNGEE. The CDR3 runs 15 residues. The junction had 8 bases not matched to a gene; V was cut back by 1 base and J by 9 bases. DNA of the CDR3: TGTGCCAGCAGCGTAATTAGCGGGAGCGAAGGTGAGCAGTTCTTC. Encoded protein: CASSVISGSEGEQFF.

This chain connects TRBV2 to TRBJ1-4; the D gene is possibly TRBD1 (6 bases). This CDR3 spans 15 amino acids. From germline, CDR1 is SNHLY and CDR2 FYNNEI. V was clipped by 6 bases and J by 2 bases, with 13 bases between them. CDR3 sequence reads: CASRPRTVTNEKLFF. The CDR3 nucleotides read TGTGCCAGCAGGCCAAGGACAGTTACTAATGAAAAACTGTTTTTT.

This clone has just one count. The chain links TRBV27 to TRBJ2-7; D is tentatively TRBD1 or TRBD2 (6 bases each). CDR3 length equals 18 residues. V lost 6 bases and J lost 3, with 27 bases in between. Germline lookup yields CDR1 MNHEY and CDR2 SMNVEV (reference sequence). CDR3 in DNA: TGTGCCAGCAGCCAGAGGGCAGGGGCGGGCGGGATTCACTACGAGCAGTACTTC. Translated, it gives CASSQRAGAGGIHYEQYF.

V gene TRBV4-1 combines with J gene TRBJ2-1; 11 nucleotides align to TRBD2. The ends lost 5 bases at V and 2 bases at J; junction bases unmatched: 8. The CDR3 spans 17 residues. CDR1 is MGHRA and CDR2 is YSYEKL in the germline V gene. The CDR3 nucleotides read TGCGCCAGCAGCTGGGCCGGGACTAGCGGTACCTACAATGAGCAGTTCTTC. This translates into CASSWAGTSGTYNEQFF.

This clone was seen more than once but under ten times. The rearrangement joins TRBV7-9 to TRBJ1-2; 9 nucleotides align to TRBD1. Germline-derived CDR1 and CDR2 are SEHNR and FQNEAQ (reference sequence). Trimming at V came to 8 bases and at J to 8 bases, leaving 21 bases not matched to a gene. CDR3 length: 17 amino acids. The CDR3 DNA sequence: TGTGCCAGCCGATTTTTTTTCCACCCGGGACAGGGCGGAGGCTACACCTTC. It codes for CASRFFFHPGQGGGYTF.

This clone was found many times. This chain uses TRBV6-8 with TRBJ2-7; 7 positions agree with TRBD2. This CDR3 is built from 16 residues. Germline CDR1 and CDR2: MNHGY and SAAAGT. The V and J ends lost 6 bases and 6 bases, in that order; junction bases with no gene match: 17. The CDR3 reads CASRDPREAPAGEQYF. For the CDR3, the DNA is TGTGCCAGCAGAGACCCTCGGGAGGCCCCTGCTGGCGAGCAGTACTTC.

In nucleotides, the CDR3 is TGCAGCGTTGAAGGGACAGGGGAGGGATGGACTGAAGCTTTCTTT. Encoded protein: CSVEGTGEGWTEAFF. The chain is built from TRBV29-1 and TRBJ1-1; 9 positions agree with TRBD1. Trimming removed 1 base from V and 5 bases from J; junction bases left unmatched: 8. There are 15 residues in the CDR3. Per the germline V gene, CDR1 is SQVTM and CDR2 is ANQGSEA.

The chain uses TRBV28 and TRBJ2-3, with D possibly matching TRBD2 (5 bases). The CDR3 is made up of 15 amino acids. Germline assignment: CDR1 MDHEN and CDR2 SYDVKM. Trimming removed 3 bases at V and 0 bases at J, with 10 bases between. The CDR3 loop reads CASSFVGASTDTQYF. For the CDR3, the DNA is TGTGCCAGCAGTTTCGTGGGAGCAAGCACAGATACGCAGTATTTT.

This clone was counted between two and nine times. V gene TRBV29-1 combines with J gene TRBJ2-5; TRBD1 might be the D (6 bases). The V end lost 1 base, the J end lost 2 bases, and 20 bases lay between the germline ends. CDR3 size: 17 residues. Looked up from germline, CDR1 is SQVTM and CDR2 is ANQGSEA. CDR3 nucleotide sequence: TGCAGCGTTGAAGGGGGACATAGGCGGACTCTACAAGAGACCCAGTACTTC. Protein product: CSVEGGHRRTLQETQYF.

The chain has TRBV5-6 and TRBJ2-3; D is perhaps TRBD1 (5 bases). The CDR3 is made up of 14 amino acids. In germline, CDR1 is SGHDT, CDR2 YYEEEE. Between the trimmed V and J ends, which lost 0 bases and 2 bases, there was a span of 7 bases. The CDR3 coding sequence is TGTGCCAGCAGCTTGGGCAGGGCCACAGATACGCAGTATTTT. Its protein product is CASSLGRATDTQYF.

This clone was counted many times. CDR3 sequence reads: CASSPQGPRSGNTIYF. Here the CDR3 DNA reads TGTGCCAGTAGTCCGCAGGGCCCTCGCTCTGGAAACACCATATATTTT. V gene TRBV19 combines with J gene TRBJ1-3; tentatively, D is TRBD1 (5 bases). V was clipped by 5 bases and J by 0 bases, with 14 bases between them. This CDR3 is 16 amino acids long. Germline CDR1 LNHDA, CDR2 SQIVND (reference sequence).

In DNA, the CDR3 is TGTGCCAGCAGTTATTTGTTCGGGAGGGCGGTACAAGAGACCCAGTACTTC. Its translation: CASSYLFGRAVQETQYF. The rearrangement links TRBV6-2 or TRBV6-3 to TRBJ2-5; TRBD2 matches 8 bases. Germline values: CDR1 MNHEY, CDR2 SVGEGT. This CDR3 has 17 residues. V was pared by 3 bases and J by 2 bases, with 11 bases of the junction left unmatched.